The T cell receptor (beta chain) under discussion was sequenced for a study of cytomegalovirus exposure and HLA in healthy donors. Turning to the study itself: A prior study identified approximately 120 million unique TCR beta sequences from 200 million or so T cells. Of over 350 genotyped donors, 75% to 90% grouped in the Caucasian-associated ancestry cluster.

The CDR3 loop spans 12 amino acids. Trimming took 5 bases from V and 3 from J, leaving 7 bases between them. The V gene's germline CDR1 is KGHSH and CDR2 LQKENI. Vbeta (60) and Jbeta (13) primers were used in the PCR. Measured with immunoSEQ multiplex PCR; TCRdb has only the in-frame clones, and not every one. In the table there are around 160,000 clones, around 80% of which are singletons. This clone was counted once. No antigen is known for it. Study results and limitations: Per a prior analysis, the majority of TCR beta V segments were productive roughly 87% or roughly 30% of the time. HLA alleles were associated with some 17,000 TCR beta sequences in a later analysis at 0.05 false discovery rate.

What was sequenced was PBMCs. The TCR comes from a male donor in good health and CMV-seronegative. This chain connects TRBV18 to TRBJ1-1; no clear D. The CDR3 DNA reads as TGTGCCAGCTCATACGGGGACACTGAAGCTTTCTTT. Translating it yields CASSYGDTEAFF.